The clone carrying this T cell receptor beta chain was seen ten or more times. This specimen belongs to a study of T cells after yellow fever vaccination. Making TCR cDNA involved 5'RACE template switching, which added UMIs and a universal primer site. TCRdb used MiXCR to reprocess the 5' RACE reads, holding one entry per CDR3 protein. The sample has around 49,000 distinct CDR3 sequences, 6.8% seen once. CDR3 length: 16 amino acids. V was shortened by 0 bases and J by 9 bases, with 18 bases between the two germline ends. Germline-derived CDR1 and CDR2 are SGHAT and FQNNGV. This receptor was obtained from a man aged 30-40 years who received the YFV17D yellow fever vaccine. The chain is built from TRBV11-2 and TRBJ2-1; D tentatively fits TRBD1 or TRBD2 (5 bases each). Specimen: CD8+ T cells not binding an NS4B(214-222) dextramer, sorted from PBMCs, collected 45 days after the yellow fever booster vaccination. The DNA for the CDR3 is TGTGCCAGCAGCTTAGAATGGCTAGCTCCCCAGGGTGAGCAGTTCTTC. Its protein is CASSLEWLAPQGEQFF.